The following is a TCR beta chain sequence with its context. The data are from a study of blood T cell repertoires in COVID-19. As for the study in general: Sites in the United States, Italy and Spain provided acute and convalescent COVID-19 samples.

Trimming removed 5 bases from V and 5 bases from J; junction bases left unmatched: 5. The germline V gene encodes CDR1 SGHTA and CDR2 FQGTGA. This CDR3 comprises 14 residues. Profiled with immunoSEQ multiplex PCR; TCRdb holds only in-frame clones, not every one. Of more than 90,000 clones in the sample, over 80% are singletons; the top ten hold 15% to 20%. The chain joins TRBV7-3 to TRBJ2-3; 9 bases align to TRBD1. Sequencing was done on a sample of peripheral blood. The clonotype comes from a man aged 50 or older with acute or convalescent COVID-19. CDR3 in DNA: TGTGCCAGCAGCCCACAGGGGGCTAAAGATACGCAGTATTTT. It yields the protein CASSPQGAKDTQYF.